What follows is one T cell receptor (beta chain) and its context. This entry is derived from a study of blood T cell repertoires in COVID-19. This CDR3 region has 13 residues. The germline V and J ends were trimmed by 5 bases and 0 bases, with 7 bases remaining between them. Clones were sequenced by immunoSEQ multiplex PCR, and TCRdb holds only the in-frame ones, with some missing. The repertoire includes approximately 240,000 clones, around 90% of them detected once, and around 1.8% sits in the top ten. The study drew participants aged about 18 to 95 years from some 24 US areas. What was sequenced was PBMCs or T cells enriched from blood (not recorded which). V is TRBV12-3 or TRBV12-4 and J is TRBJ1-1, with D uncertain. The sequence came from a woman aged 18-35 years who had recovered from COVID-19. The CDR3 protein is CASSRVMNTEAFF. CDR3 nucleotides: TGTGCCAGCAGTCGGGTCATGAACACTGAAGCTTTCTTT.